One and the same sample provided the 27 T cell receptor beta chains below, sequenced in a study of beta chain features in type 1 diabetes. TCRB transcripts that were expressed got sequenced, as all of the isolated RNA had been reverse transcribed. Clones were read by immunoSEQ multiplex PCR, and TCRdb kept only the in-frame ones, dropping some. The sample gives about 220,000 clones, 9.5% to 13% of which show up once; 1% to 1.5% is in the top ten. Sequencing input: central memory CD4+ T cells from blood. The origin of the receptors is a man aged 18 to 30 in good health.

V usage is TRBV27 and J usage is TRBJ1-5; 7 bases match TRBD1. The ends lost 5 bases at V and 0 bases at J; junction bases unmatched: 7. Germline CDR1 and CDR2: MNHEY and SMNVEV (reference sequence). The CDR3 contains 16 residues. For the CDR3, the DNA is TGTGCCAGCAGTCCACGACAGGGTCCTAGCAATCAGCCCCAGCATTTT. Encoded protein: CASSPRQGPSNQPQHF.

The chain couples TRBV10-3 to TRBJ1-1; D gene uncertain. V lost 0 bases and J 1 base, leaving 9 bases between the germline ends. The CDR3 is 15 amino acids. Germline V gene data show CDR1 as ENHRY and CDR2 as SYGVKD. The CDR3 spells CAISESAGRNTEAFF. CDR3 nucleotides: TGTGCCATCAGTGAGTCGGCAGGCCGGAACACTGAAGCTTTCTTT.

The rearrangement uses TRBV7-9 and TRBJ2-7, with 8 bases aligning to TRBD2. V shed 5 bases, J shed 3 bases, and the junction held 6 bases outside the gene matches. The CDR3 loop spans 14 amino acids. The germline gives CDR1 SEHNR, CDR2 FQNEAQ (reference sequence). The CDR3 DNA reads as TGTGCCAGCAGCCCAGGACTAGCTGGCTACGAGCAGTACTTC. Its protein is CASSPGLAGYEQYF.

This chain links TRBV7-8 with TRBJ2-3; no reliable D call. The CDR3 length is 15 residues. Germline V gene data show CDR1 as SGHVS and CDR2 as FQNEAQ. With 5 bases removed from V and 1 base from J, the gap between germline ends came to 13 bases. The CDR3 is CASSGDGEGTDTQYF. The CDR3 DNA sequence: TGTGCCAGCAGCGGAGATGGCGAGGGCACAGATACGCAGTATTTT.

The chain links TRBV18 to TRBJ2-5; weak D call: TRBD1 (8 bases). This CDR3 contains 15 residues. CDR1 KGHSH and CDR2 LQKENI come from the germline V gene. Trimming stripped 3 bases from V and 5 bases from J, with 16 bases between. CDR3 sequence: CASSPQTGDYETQYF. The CDR3 region has the DNA TGTGCCAGCTCACCCCAGACAGGGGACTACGAGACCCAGTACTTC. The whole variable domain, filled in from reference TRBV18 and TRBJ2-5, reads NAGVMQNPRHLVRRRGQEARLRCSPMKGHSHVYWYRQLPEEGLKFMVYLQKENIIDESGMPKERFSAEFPKEGPSILRIQQVVRGDSAAYFCASSPQTGDYETQYFGPGTRLLVL.

This clone was seen a few times. Other DNA sequences from this sample encode an identical CDR3 as well. V usage is TRBV2 and J usage is TRBJ2-1; TRBD2 matches 10 bases. Germline V gene lookup returns CDR1 SNHLY and CDR2 FYNNEI. The CDR3 length is 14 residues. Trimming removed 6 bases from V and 4 bases from J; junction bases left unmatched: 3. For the CDR3, the DNA is TGTGCCAGCAGACTAGCGGGACTATACAATGAGCAGTTCTTC. Its protein is CASRLAGLYNEQFF.

The V call is TRBV27, the J call TRBJ1-4; D may be TRBD1 (6 bases). Germline values: CDR1 MNHEY, CDR2 SMNVEV (reference sequence). The CDR3 has 16 amino acids. V was clipped by 0 bases and J by 8 bases, with 16 bases between them. CDR3 DNA: TGTGCCAGCAGTTTATCGACCAGGGGCGGAGAGGAAAAACTGTTTTTT. Translating gives CASSLSTRGGEEKLFF.

In this sample, this clone turned up many times. This CDR3 is CASSLTSNRVTGELFF. CDR3 in DNA: TGTGCCAGCAGCTTAACATCGAACAGGGTTACCGGGGAGCTGTTTTTT. The chain links TRBV11-2 to TRBJ2-2, with D tentatively TRBD1 (6 bases). Trimming took 2 bases from V and 5 from J, leaving 15 bases between them. Germline CDR1 and CDR2: SGHAT and FQNNGV. The CDR3 sequence is 16 residues long.

Points on this clone: At one of its ends the junction is not consistent with the germline gene, which may arise from a read error. This chain uses TRBV7-3 with TRBJ1-2; 7 bases align to TRBD1. Germline V gene lookup returns CDR1 SGHTA and CDR2 FQGTGA. The CDR3 spans 15 residues. In DNA form, the CDR3 reads TGTGCCAGCAGCTTCCGGACAGGATCTAAGTATGGCTACACCTTC. Translating it yields CASSFRTGSKYGYTF.

The chain is built from TRBV30 and TRBJ1-4; no definite D call. From germline, CDR1 is GTSNPN and CDR2 SVGIG (reference sequence). CDR3 length: 14 amino acids. The V end lost 2 bases, the J end lost 8 bases, and 15 bases lay between the germline ends. As DNA, the CDR3 is TGTGCCTGGAGTCCCATGACCGGGTTCGAAAAACTGTTTTTT. This sequence encodes CAWSPMTGFEKLFF.

This clone came up a few times. This chain's CDR3 is CATSRRVGGGGLNEQFF. Written as DNA, the CDR3 is TGTGCCACCAGCAGGCGGGTGGGAGGCGGGGGACTCAATGAGCAGTTCTTC. V gene TRBV15 combines with J gene TRBJ2-1; 7 positions agree with TRBD2. The germline V gene has CDR1 LNHNV and CDR2 YYDKDF (reference sequence). V was pared by 3 bases and J by 6 bases, with 14 bases of the junction left unmatched. The CDR3 extends over 17 amino acids.

This clone was counted ten times or more. The chain employs TRBV18 and TRBJ2-1; weak D call: TRBD1 (5 bases). Trimming removed 5 bases at V and 4 bases at J, with 15 bases between. Germline CDR1 and CDR2: KGHSH and LQKENI. There are 15 residues in the CDR3. CDR3 loop: CASSSGTDSYNEQFF. CDR3 bases: TGTGCCAGCTCAAGTGGTACCGACAGTTACAATGAGCAGTTCTTC. The full variable domain, with the rest looked up from reference TRBV18 and TRBJ2-1, is NAGVMQNPRHLVRRRGQEARLRCSPMKGHSHVYWYRQLPEEGLKFMVYLQKENIIDESGMPKERFSAEFPKEGPSILRIQQVVRGDSAAYFCASSSGTDSYNEQFFGPGTRLTVL.

This chain uses TRBV2 with TRBJ1-5; 9 nucleotides align to TRBD1. There are 14 residues in the CDR3. J gave up 5 bases and V 5 bases, and 4 bases lay outside the gene matches. Germline loops: CDR1 SNHLY, CDR2 FYNNEI. CDR3 amino acids: CASSPGQGHQPQHF. The CDR3 DNA is TGTGCCAGCAGTCCGGGACAGGGCCATCAGCCCCAGCATTTT.

This clone was counted between two and nine times. V usage is TRBV5-1 and J usage is TRBJ2-1; 9 nucleotides line up with TRBD2. There are 15 residues in the CDR3. The junction had 9 bases not matched to a gene; V was cut back by 4 bases and J by 7 bases. CDR1 SGHRS and CDR2 YFSETQ come from the germline V gene. CDR3 protein: CASSLGLARLNEQFF. The CDR3 DNA sequence: TGCGCCAGCAGCCTCGGACTAGCGCGACTGAATGAGCAGTTCTTC.

This chain links TRBV5-6 with TRBJ2-7, with D perhaps assigned TRBD1 or TRBD2 (5 bases each). V lost 2 bases and J 5 bases, leaving 11 bases between the germline ends. Germline loops: CDR1 SGHDT, CDR2 YYEEEE. The CDR3 loop spans 13 amino acids. CDR3 sequence reads: CASSFLGVDEQYF. CDR3 sequence (DNA): TGTGCCAGCAGCTTTTTGGGGGTAGACGAGCAGTACTTC.

This clone was counted at least ten times. The chain carries TRBV7-2 and TRBJ2-1; 7 bases match TRBD2. Germline trimming cut 5 bases from V and 7 bases from J; bases unmatched to any gene: 11. The V gene's germline CDR1 is SGHTA and CDR2 FQGNSA. The CDR3 sequence is 15 residues long. This CDR3 is CASSPGASGRNEQFF. The DNA of the CDR3 is TGTGCCAGCAGCCCTGGGGCTAGCGGAAGAAATGAGCAGTTCTTC.

This clone came up a few times. The chain combines TRBV5-6 with TRBJ2-5, with D perhaps matching TRBD2 (5 bases). The CDR3 is 13 amino acids. The germline CDR1 and CDR2 sequences are SGHDT and YYEEEE. V shed 4 bases and J shed 0 bases, with 7 bases lying between them. This CDR3 reads CASSRGYQETQYF. CDR3 in DNA: TGTGCCAGCAGCAGAGGGTACCAAGAGACCCAGTACTTC.

The rearrangement links TRBV6-1 to TRBJ2-3; TRBD2 matches at 11 bases. The CDR3 is 17 residues long. V shed 1 base, J shed 3 bases, and the junction held 6 bases outside the gene matches. The V gene's germline CDR1 is MNHNS and CDR2 SASEGT. Here the CDR3 reads CASSEGLTSGATDTQYF. CDR3 sequence (DNA): TGTGCCAGCAGTGAAGGACTGACTAGCGGGGCGACAGATACGCAGTATTTT.

This clone was seen a handful of times. Compared with germline, one end of the junction differs, possibly owing to a read error. This chain connects TRBV4-3 to TRBJ2-7; TRBD1 agrees at 9 bases. CDR3 length: 13 amino acids. Germline V CDR1 and CDR2: LGHNA, YSLEER. In DNA, the CDR3 is TGCGCCAGCAGCCATAGGGACAGGGCGGAGCGGTACTTC. Encoded protein: CASSHRDRAERYF.

This clone was found many times. The gene calls are TRBV5-1 and TRBJ2-3, with 10 bases identical to TRBD2. In germline, CDR1 is SGHRS, CDR2 YFSETQ. The CDR3 loop spans 16 amino acids. The V segment lost 4 bases and the J segment 4 bases; nucleotides outside the gene matches: 9. The CDR3 loop reads CASSPPSGSSPDTQYF. The CDR3 region has the DNA TGCGCCAGCAGCCCGCCTAGCGGGAGTTCTCCAGATACGCAGTATTTT.

The chain has TRBV19 and TRBJ2-7; 7 bases are a match to TRBD2. The germline V gene encodes CDR1 LNHDA and CDR2 SQIVND (reference sequence). With V trimmed by 4 bases and J by 6 bases, 6 bases remained unmatched. CDR3 size: 13 residues. CDR3 DNA: TGTGCCAGTAGTACGGCATGGGAGGGCGAGCAGTACTTC. Translated: CASSTAWEGEQYF.

This clone showed up just a few times. V gene TRBV9 combines with J gene TRBJ2-1; 7 bases map to TRBD2. With V trimmed by 0 bases and J by 5 bases, 5 bases remained unmatched. CDR3 length: 15 residues. Germline lookup yields CDR1 SGDLS and CDR2 YYNGEE. CDR3 DNA: TGTGCCAGCAGCGTAGAGGCGGGAGCTCACAATGAGCAGTTCTTC. Translation gives CASSVEAGAHNEQFF. Full variable domain (rest looked up from reference TRBV9 and TRBJ2-1): DSGVTQTPKHLITATGQRVTLRCSPRSGDLSVYWYQQSLDQGLQFLIQYYNGEERAKGNILERFSAQQFPDLHSELNLSSLELGDSALYFCASSVEAGAHNEQFFGPGTRLTVL.

This chain uses TRBV6-6 with TRBJ2-6; D not resolved. CDR1 is MNHNY and CDR2 is SVGAGI in the germline V gene (reference sequence). Between the trimmed V and J ends, which lost 6 bases and 1 base, there was a span of 10 bases. There are 15 residues in the CDR3. The CDR3 region is CASRKGQSGANVLTF. The CDR3 bases are TGTGCCAGCAGGAAAGGGCAATCTGGGGCCAACGTCCTGACTTTC.

This clone has more than one count but fewer than ten. V is TRBV28 and J is TRBJ2-4; 7 nucleotides match TRBD1. After removal of 6 bases from V and 2 bases from J, the junction contained 7 bases not matched to a gene. Germline V lookup: CDR1 MDHEN, CDR2 SYDVKM. This CDR3 has 15 amino acids. The CDR3 sequence is CASSSQQGTKNIQYF. Here the CDR3 DNA reads TGTGCCAGCAGCTCTCAACAGGGGACCAAAAACATTCAGTACTTC.

This clone was seen a few times. Mismatch with germline at one junction end may stem from a read error. V usage is TRBV10-3 and J usage is TRBJ2-5; TRBD1 agrees at 9 bases. The CDR3 is 14 amino acids. Germline V gene lookup returns CDR1 ENHRY and CDR2 SYGVKD. This CDR3 reads CASSQGQGAGTQYF. In nucleotides, the CDR3 is TGTGCCAGCAGTCAGGGACAGGGAGCGGGGACCCAGTACTTC.

The chain carries TRBV7-2 and TRBJ2-5, with TRBD1 matching over 8 bases. The J call may be wrong; the DNA end is better matched by TRBJ2-7. The germline V gene has CDR1 SGHTA and CDR2 FQGNSA. This CDR3 is 15 amino acids long. Here the CDR3 reads CASSEDRAPSYEQYF. The CDR3 nucleotides are TGTGCCAGCAGCGAGGACAGGGCCCCCTCCTACGAGCAGTACTTC.

This clone came up a few times. The J gene is TRBJ2-2, the V gene TRBV5-4, with D unclear. The CDR3 runs 15 residues. The germline V gene has CDR1 SGHNT and CDR2 YYREEE (reference sequence). Trimming removed 0 bases at V and 3 bases at J, with 9 bases between. The CDR3 DNA reads as TGTGCCAGCAGCTTGGACGAACAGTACACCGGGGAGCTGTTTTTT. Protein sequence: CASSLDEQYTGELFF. Drawing the rest from reference TRBV5-4 and TRBJ2-2, the complete variable domain is ETGVTQSPTHLIKTRGQQVTLRCSSQSGHNTVSWYQQALGQGPQFIFQYYREEENGRGNFPPRFSGLQFPNYSSELNVNALELDDSALYLCASSLDEQYTGELFFGEGSRLTVL.